The 9 T cell receptor beta chains below all came from one sample that was sequenced in a study of blood T cell repertoires in COVID-19. Libraries were prepared by immunoSEQ multiplex PCR; TCRdb keeps only in-frame clonotypes and omits some of them. The sample includes under 450,000 clones, more than 75% seen only once; the top ten take approximately 1%. The sample was peripheral blood. Receptor source: a human donor with acute or convalescent COVID-19. The donor label of this sample is uncertain.

The chain recombines TRBV3-1 (or the pseudogene TRBV3-2) with TRBJ2-7, with 8 bases identical to TRBD1. The CDR3 spans 15 residues. Germline CDR1 is LGHDT and CDR2 is YNNKEL (reference sequence). The ends lost 5 bases at V and 3 bases at J; junction bases unmatched: 9. In DNA, the CDR3 is TGTGCCAGCAGCACCCCGGGACAGGCTATCTACGAGCAGTACTTC. Protein: CASSTPGQAIYEQYF.

J is TRBJ1-3 and V is TRBV9; no clear D gene. V lost 0 bases and J 0 bases, leaving 10 bases between the germline ends. Germline values: CDR1 SGDLS, CDR2 YYNGEE. This CDR3 is 16 amino acids long. CDR3 coding DNA: TGTGCCAGCAGCGTAGGTGCAGGTACCTCTGGAAACACCATATATTTT. Translated: CASSVGAGTSGNTIYF.

V and J are TRBV5-1 and TRBJ2-1; 8 nucleotides agree with TRBD2. Trimming at V came to 3 bases and at J to 7 bases, leaving 9 bases not matched to a gene. Germline CDR1 SGHRS, CDR2 YFSETQ. This CDR3 spans 15 amino acids. The chain's CDR3 is CASSSGLGRGNEQFF. In DNA form, the CDR3 reads TGCGCCAGCAGCTCGGGACTAGGGCGGGGTAATGAGCAGTTCTTC.

The chain has TRBV10-1 and TRBJ2-3, with TRBD2 matching 8 bases. The CDR3 loop spans 16 amino acids. The V gene end was trimmed by 3 bases and the J gene end by 2 bases; junction bases not matched to a gene: 7. Germline CDR1 WNHNN, CDR2 SYGVQD (reference sequence). The CDR3 DNA follows: TGCGCCAGCAGTGATATTAGCGGGACGAACACAGATACGCAGTATTTT. It is translated as CASSDISGTNTDTQYF.

The chain is built from TRBV9 and TRBJ1-1, with 8 bases fitting TRBD1. Germline CDR1 SGDLS, CDR2 YYNGEE. The CDR3 consists of 14 residues. Trimming removed 5 bases from V and 5 bases from J; junction bases left unmatched: 8. CDR3 bases: TGTGCCAGCAGGGGACAGGAAGGTTTTACTGAAGCTTTCTTT. Translating it yields CASRGQEGFTEAFF.

The chain joins TRBV11-2 to TRBJ2-1; the D is unclear. The ends were cut back, 5 bases at V and 1 base at J, with 6 bases in the middle. The V gene's germline CDR1 is SGHAT and CDR2 FQNNGV. The CDR3 spans 13 residues. The CDR3 sequence is CASSPNSYNEQFF. The DNA for the CDR3 is TGTGCCAGCAGCCCAAATTCCTACAATGAGCAGTTCTTC.

This chain joins TRBV2 and TRBJ1-2; D not resolved. The CDR3 loop spans 13 amino acids. Trimming shortened V by 3 bases and J by 4 bases, and 9 bases separated the two germline ends. CDR1 is SNHLY, CDR2 FYNNEI, per germline. In nucleotides, the CDR3 is TGTGCCAGCAGTGAGGAGTTCTCCTATGGCTACACCTTC. Its translation: CASSEEFSYGYTF.

The J gene is TRBJ2-7, the V gene TRBV2; TRBD1 matches at 9 bases. V lost 2 bases and J lost 2; bases outside the gene matches: 7. The CDR3 sequence is 16 residues long. The germline V gene encodes CDR1 SNHLY and CDR2 FYNNEI. For the CDR3, the DNA is TGTGCCAGCAGTGAAAGGGGGACAGGGAGAACCTACGAGCAGTACTTC. It is translated as CASSERGTGRTYEQYF.

The gene calls are TRBV6-5 and TRBJ1-1; the D gene is possibly TRBD1 (6 bases). With 7 bases removed from V and 1 base from J, the gap between germline ends came to 10 bases. Germline V gives CDR1 MNHEY, CDR2 SVGAGI. The CDR3 consists of 13 residues. The CDR3 sequence is CASTKGGNTEAFF. The CDR3 DNA is TGTGCCAGCACCAAAGGGGGGAACACTGAAGCTTTCTTT.